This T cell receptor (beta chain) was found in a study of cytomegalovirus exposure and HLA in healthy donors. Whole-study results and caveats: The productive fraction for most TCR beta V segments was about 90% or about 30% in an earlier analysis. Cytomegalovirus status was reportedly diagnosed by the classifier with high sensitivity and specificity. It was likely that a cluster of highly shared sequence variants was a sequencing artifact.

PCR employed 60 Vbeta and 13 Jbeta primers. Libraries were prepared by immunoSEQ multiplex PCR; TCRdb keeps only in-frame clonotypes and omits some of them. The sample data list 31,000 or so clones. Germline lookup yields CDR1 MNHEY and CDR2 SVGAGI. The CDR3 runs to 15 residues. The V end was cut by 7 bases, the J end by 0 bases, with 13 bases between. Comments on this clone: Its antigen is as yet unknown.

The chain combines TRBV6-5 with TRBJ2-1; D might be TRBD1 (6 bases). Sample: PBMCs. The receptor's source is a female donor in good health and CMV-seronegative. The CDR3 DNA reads TGTGCCAGCAACCAGGGGTTGAGCTCCTACAATGAGCAGTTCTTC. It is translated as CASNQGLSSYNEQFF.